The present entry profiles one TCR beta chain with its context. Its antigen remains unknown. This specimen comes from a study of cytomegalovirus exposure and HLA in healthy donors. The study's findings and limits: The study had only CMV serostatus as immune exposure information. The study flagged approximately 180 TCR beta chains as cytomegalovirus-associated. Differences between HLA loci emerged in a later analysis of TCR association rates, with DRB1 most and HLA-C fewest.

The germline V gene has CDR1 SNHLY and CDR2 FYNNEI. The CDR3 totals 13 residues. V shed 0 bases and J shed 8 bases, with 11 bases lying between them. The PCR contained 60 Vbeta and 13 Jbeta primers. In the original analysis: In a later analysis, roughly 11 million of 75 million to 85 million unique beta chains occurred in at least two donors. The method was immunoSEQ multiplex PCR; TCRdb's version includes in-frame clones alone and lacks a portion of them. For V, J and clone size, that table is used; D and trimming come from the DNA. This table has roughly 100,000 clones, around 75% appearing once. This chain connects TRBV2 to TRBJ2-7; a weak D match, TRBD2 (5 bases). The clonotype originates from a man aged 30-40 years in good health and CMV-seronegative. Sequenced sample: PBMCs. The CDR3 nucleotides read TGTGCCAGCAGTGAAGCGCGGGCTTCCCAGCAGTACTTC. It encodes CASSEARASQQYF.